This T cell receptor (beta chain) was sequenced in a study of T-cell memory formation after mild COVID-19. Looking at the study overall: There were largely donor-specific TCR clusters.

One entry per CDR3 protein results from TCRdb running MiXCR on the 5' RACE reads. Counted here are a few hundred thousand distinct CDR3 sequences, more than 20% occurring once; the ten biggest clones make up 9.5% to 15%. V lost 1 base and J lost 2, with 6 bases in between. The germline V gene encodes CDR1 SQVTM and CDR2 ANQGSEA. The CDR3 sequence is 12 residues long. This clonotype was found a few times. V and J are TRBV29-1 and TRBJ2-7; no reliable D call. Input material: PBMCs or a T cell subset sorted from them (not recorded which). The sequence derives from an adult woman who had mild COVID-19 (a few samples of this study predate the infection). Cell type and time point are not known. CDR3 loop: CSVEAGPYEQYF. CDR3 in DNA: TGCAGCGTTGAAGCCGGACCCTACGAGCAGTACTTC.